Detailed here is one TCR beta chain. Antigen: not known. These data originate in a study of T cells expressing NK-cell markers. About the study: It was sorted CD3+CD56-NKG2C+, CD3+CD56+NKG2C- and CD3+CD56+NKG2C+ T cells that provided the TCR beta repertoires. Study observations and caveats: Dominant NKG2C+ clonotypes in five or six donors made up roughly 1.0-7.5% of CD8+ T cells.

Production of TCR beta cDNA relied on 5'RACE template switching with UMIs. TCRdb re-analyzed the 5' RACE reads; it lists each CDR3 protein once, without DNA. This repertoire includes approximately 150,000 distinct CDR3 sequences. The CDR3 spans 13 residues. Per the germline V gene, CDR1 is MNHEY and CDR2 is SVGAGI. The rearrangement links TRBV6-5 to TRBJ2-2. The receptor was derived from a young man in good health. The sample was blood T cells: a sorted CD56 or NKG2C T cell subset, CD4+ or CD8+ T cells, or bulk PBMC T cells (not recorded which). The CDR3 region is CASSSMGIGELFF.